The 10 T cell receptor beta chains below all came from one sample that was sequenced in a study of blood T cell repertoires in COVID-19 (dated by TCRdb to the early 2020s). The library was produced with the immunoSEQ multiplex PCR assay. What TCRdb holds here is the immuneACCESS table cut down to in-frame rearrangements. Part of the clones is not present; checked against another copy, under half of the missing clones reflect an unresolved V gene, and the others are unexplained. This sample has roughly 240,000 clones in its table, and roughly 82% of those were observed once. The ten top clones hold 5.5% to 6% of the sample. Sequencing was carried out using peripheral blood. The receptors come from a woman of 80 years or more with COVID-19, enrolled during active disease.

The V and J genes are TRBV6-2 or TRBV6-3 and TRBJ2-3; 8 bases match TRBD2. The CDR3 consists of 20 residues. Germline trimming cut 2 bases from V and 0 bases from J; bases unmatched to any gene: 16. Per the germline V gene, CDR1 is MNHEY and CDR2 is SVGEGT. CDR3 sequence (DNA): TGTGCCAGCAGTTACACAAGATTAGGTAGCGGGACTTTGAGCACAGATACGCAGTATTTT. Translation: CASSYTRLGSGTLSTDTQYF.

The genes are TRBV12-3 or TRBV12-4 and TRBJ1-2; perhaps TRBD1 as D (6 bases). Trimming took 5 bases from V and 11 from J, leaving 15 bases between them. The CDR3 is made up of 12 amino acids. The CDR3 DNA reads TGTGCCAGCAGTGGTGGGACATTTTTATACACCTTC. Translating gives CASSGGTFLYTF.

This clone was recorded only once. This rearrangement joins TRBV19 to TRBJ1-1; D is possibly TRBD1 (6 bases). V dropped 2 bases and J dropped 4 bases, with 8 bases sitting between them. The length of the CDR3 is 13 residues. Germline CDR1 and CDR2: LNHDA and SQIVND (reference sequence). CDR3 loop: CASSIIQGTEAFF. In DNA, the CDR3 is TGTGCCAGTAGTATAATACAGGGCACTGAAGCTTTCTTT.

The chain links TRBV6-5 to TRBJ1-1, with 8 bases aligning to TRBD1. Germline V lookup: CDR1 MNHEY, CDR2 SVGAGI. J gave up 0 bases and V 2 bases, and 5 bases lay outside the gene matches. The CDR3 extends over 16 amino acids. The CDR3: CASSYRGTGVNTEAFF. CDR3 in DNA: TGTGCCAGCAGTTACAGGGGGACAGGAGTGAACACTGAAGCTTTCTTT.

V and J are TRBV7-9 and TRBJ1-4, with TRBD1 as a possible D gene (5 bases). This CDR3 comprises 14 residues. The germline V gene has CDR1 SEHNR and CDR2 FQNEAQ (reference sequence). V lost 5 bases and J lost 4, with 11 bases in between. CDR3 loop: CASSVGRINEKLFF. As DNA, the CDR3 is TGTGCCAGCAGCGTGGGGCGGATTAATGAAAAACTGTTTTTT.

This clone was counted a few times. This chain joins TRBV6-5 and TRBJ1-4, with D possibly matching TRBD1 (5 bases). CDR1 is MNHEY, CDR2 SVGAGI, per germline. The CDR3 consists of 14 residues. V was shortened by 10 bases and J by 0 bases, with 12 bases between the two germline ends. CDR3 in DNA: TGTGCCACCAACACAGGCGCAACTAATGAAAAACTGTTTTTT. It is translated as CATNTGATNEKLFF.

This chain connects TRBV10-1 to TRBJ1-2; 8 bases map to TRBD1. The CDR3 length is 16 residues. Germline values: CDR1 WNHNN, CDR2 SYGVQD (reference sequence). After removal of 4 bases from V and 1 base from J, the junction contained 8 bases not matched to a gene. CDR3 nucleotides: TGCGCCAGCAGTGGCCCGGGACAGGACGGTAACTATGGCTACACCTTC. Protein sequence: CASSGPGQDGNYGYTF.

The CDR3 here is CASSPAGTGPDTQYF. CDR3 bases: TGTGCCAGCTCACCCGCCGGGACAGGGCCAGATACGCAGTATTTT. The V and J genes are TRBV18 and TRBJ2-3; 9 nucleotides match TRBD1. Per the germline V gene, CDR1 is KGHSH and CDR2 is LQKENI. The CDR3 totals 15 residues. V gave up 3 bases and J gave up 4 bases; unmatched junction bases: 5.

This chain connects TRBV7-8 to TRBJ1-5, with 9 nucleotides matching TRBD1. The CDR3 has 15 residues. CDR1 and CDR2 from the germline V gene are SGHVS and FQNEAQ. The trim removed 1 base at V and 6 bases at J, leaving 4 bases unmatched. CDR3 sequence (DNA): TGTGCCAGCAGCTTAGGGACAGGGGCGGGTCAGCCCCAGCATTTT. It yields the protein CASSLGTGAGQPQHF.

The J gene is TRBJ2-3, the V gene TRBV5-4, with TRBD1 identical over 7 bases. The germline V gene encodes CDR1 SGHNT and CDR2 YYREEE (reference sequence). This CDR3 has 15 residues. Unmatched junction bases numbered 8, after V lost 5 bases and J lost 2 bases. The CDR3 nucleotides are TGTGCCAGCAGACCAACCGGGACAGTCACAGATACGCAGTATTTT. Its translation: CASRPTGTVTDTQYF.